A single sample gave rise to the 23 T cell receptor beta chains below, sequenced in a study of T cell changes during pregnancy in multiple sclerosis. Sequencing was performed with immunoSEQ multiplex PCR; in TCRdb, only in-frame clones are kept and a portion is missing. This sample carries tens of thousands of clones, approximately 94% of them seen once, and the ten largest clones take 2% to 3%. The sequencing here drew on peripheral blood, taken in the third trimester of pregnancy. The receptors were sampled from a female donor with multiple sclerosis, enrolled in a pregnancy study.

The J gene is TRBJ2-7, the V gene TRBV27, with TRBD2 as a possible D gene (6 bases). The CDR3 has 13 residues. Per germline, CDR1 MNHEY and CDR2 SMNVEV (reference sequence). V lost 7 bases to trimming and J lost 1 base, with 11 bases between them. CDR3: CASMSGGSYEQYF. The CDR3 DNA follows: TGTGCCAGCATGAGTGGAGGGTCCTACGAGCAGTACTTC.

The chain employs TRBV7-9 and TRBJ2-1; D gene uncertain. Trimming removed 1 base at V and 16 bases at J, with 14 bases between. CDR3 length equals 12 residues. CDR1 and CDR2 from the germline V gene are SEHNR and FQNEAQ (reference sequence). The CDR3 here is CASSLDLALSFF. For the CDR3, the DNA is TGTGCCAGCAGCTTAGATCTGGCCCTCTCATTCTTC.

This chain links TRBV5-4 with TRBJ2-1, with TRBD1 matching 12 bases. V shed 4 bases and J 9 bases; nucleotides not matched to a gene: 11. Looked up from germline, CDR1 is SGHNT and CDR2 is YYREEE (reference sequence). CDR3 length equals 16 residues. The CDR3 DNA follows: TGTGCCAGCAGCGGGGGAACGGGACAGGGGGCGAGTGAGCAGTTCTTC. Translation gives CASSGGTGQGASEQFF.

The rearrangement links TRBV13 to TRBJ1-1, with TRBD1 matching 7 bases. Looked up from germline, CDR1 is PRHDT and CDR2 is FYEKMQ (reference sequence). The V segment lost 5 bases and the J segment 1 base; nucleotides outside the gene matches: 10. There are 16 residues in the CDR3. CDR3 amino acids: CASSLTLGQRNTEAFF. For the CDR3, the DNA is TGTGCCAGCAGCCTAACCCTGGGACAGAGGAACACTGAAGCTTTCTTT.

V is TRBV4-1 and J is TRBJ1-2; D remains ambiguous. The CDR3 length is 12 residues. V was trimmed by 0 bases and J by 8 bases, leaving 7 bases between them. The germline V gene encodes CDR1 MGHRA and CDR2 YSYEKL. This CDR3 is CASSQDGLGYTF. As DNA, the CDR3 is TGCGCCAGCAGCCAAGATGGCCTGGGCTACACCTTC.

CDR3 coding DNA: TGTGCCAGCAGTTTCAAAGGGGCGGGGGGCACTGAAGCTTTCTTT. Translated, it gives CASSFKGAGGTEAFF. The chain links TRBV6-5 to TRBJ1-1; D is possibly TRBD1 (5 bases). CDR3 length: 15 residues. Per the germline V gene, CDR1 is MNHEY and CDR2 is SVGAGI. V lost 4 bases and J lost 4, with 16 bases in between.

DNA of the CDR3: TGTGCCAGCAGCCCATCACCCCTTAGCCCGGGGGAGCTGTTTTTT. Its protein product is CASSPSPLSPGELFF. This chain joins TRBV6-5 and TRBJ2-2; D remains unclear. With 6 bases removed from V and 8 bases from J, the gap between germline ends came to 19 bases. The germline V gene has CDR1 MNHEY and CDR2 SVGAGI. The CDR3 is 15 residues long.

The gene calls are TRBV5-1 and TRBJ2-2; maybe TRBD1 (5 bases). The CDR3 is 14 residues long. The germline gives CDR1 SGHRS, CDR2 YFSETQ. V lost 4 bases and J 1 base, leaving 8 bases between the germline ends. The CDR3 is CASSNGQNTGELFF. The CDR3, as DNA: TGCGCCAGCAGCAATGGACAGAACACCGGGGAGCTGTTTTTT.

The V call is TRBV30, the J call TRBJ2-3; TRBD1 matches at 11 bases. With 3 bases clipped from V and 7 bases from J, the junction kept 3 bases outside the gene matches. Germline V gene sequence: CDR1 GTSNPN, CDR2 SVGIG (reference sequence). There are 13 residues in the CDR3. The CDR3 nucleotides read TGTGCCTGGAGGGGACAGGGGGTTTATACGCAGTATTTT. Amino acids: CAWRGQGVYTQYF. Based on the CDR3 plus reference TRBV30 and TRBJ2-3, the full variable domain is SQTIHQWPATLVQPVGSPLSLECTVEGTSNPNLYWYRQAAGRGLQLLFYSVGIGQISSEVPQNLSASRPQDRQFILSSKKLLLSDSGFYLCAWRGQGVYTQYFGPGTRLTVL.

The CDR3 loop reads CASSLKAGDGELFF. The CDR3, as DNA: TGTGCCAGCAGCTTGAAGGCCGGAGACGGGGAGCTGTTTTTT. The chain is built from TRBV5-5 and TRBJ2-2, with D unresolved. This CDR3 is 14 amino acids long. Trimming left V 1 base short and J 7 bases short, with 11 bases between. The germline CDR1 and CDR2 sequences are SGHKS and YYEKEE (reference sequence).

This sequence joins TRBV6-5 and TRBJ2-2; D ambiguous. The CDR3 runs to 13 residues. Germline values: CDR1 MNHEY, CDR2 SVGAGI. Trimming took 7 bases from V and 6 from J, leaving 12 bases between them. DNA of the CDR3: TGTGCCAGCACCCAGGAATGGGCCGGGGAGCTGTTTTTT. Protein product: CASTQEWAGELFF.

The genes are TRBV6-5 and TRBJ1-1; D may be TRBD1 (5 bases). The CDR3 runs 12 residues. The V end lost 10 bases, the J end lost 0 bases, and 9 bases lay between the germline ends. The V gene's germline CDR1 is MNHEY and CDR2 SVGAGI. As DNA, the CDR3 is TGTGCCACCCGGGGGATGAACACTGAAGCTTTCTTT. Encoded protein: CATRGMNTEAFF.

The rearrangement uses TRBV19 and TRBJ1-2; D might be TRBD1 (6 bases). V lost 0 bases, J lost 6 bases, and 14 bases lay in between. Germline V gene lookup returns CDR1 LNHDA and CDR2 SQIVND (reference sequence). This CDR3 is 15 amino acids long. The CDR3 DNA is TGTGCCAGTAGTATAGAAAGGGACAATTTCGATGGCTACACCTTC. Translation gives CASSIERDNFDGYTF.

This clone has a handful of counts. The V and J genes are TRBV7-3 and TRBJ1-1, with a tentative D call TRBD1 (5 bases). The CDR3 is 13 residues long. Deletions cut 2 bases from V and 11 bases from J, with 15 bases between. Looked up from germline, CDR1 is SGHTA and CDR2 is FQGTGA. CDR3 bases: TGTGCCAGCAGCTTAGGACAAGGGCCTGGGGCTTTCTTT. Protein product: CASSLGQGPGAFF.

This chain connects TRBV7-2 to TRBJ2-6, with a tentative D call TRBD1 (5 bases). Trimming cost V 5 bases and J 0 bases, with 11 bases left between them. Germline CDR1 SGHTA, CDR2 FQGNSA. The CDR3 has 16 amino acids. CDR3 DNA: TGTGCCAGCAGCACGCGACAGTCCTCTGGGGCCAACGTCCTGACTTTC. It encodes CASSTRQSSGANVLTF.

CDR3 loop: CASSLAGGNIQYF. The CDR3 bases are TGTGCCAGCAGCTTAGCAGGAGGAAACATTCAGTACTTC. This sequence joins TRBV7-9 and TRBJ2-4; a possible D gene is TRBD2 (5 bases). The germline V gene encodes CDR1 SEHNR and CDR2 FQNEAQ (reference sequence). Trimming removed 0 bases from V and 6 bases from J, with 6 bases in between. The CDR3 contains 13 residues.

V is TRBV30 and J is TRBJ2-5, with 9 bases that match TRBD1. V lost 4 bases to trimming and J lost 5 bases; unmatched junction nucleotides: 8. Germline V gives CDR1 GTSNPN, CDR2 SVGIG (reference sequence). This CDR3 is built from 14 residues. The CDR3 spells CAWKGQGRDETQYF. The CDR3 bases are TGTGCCTGGAAGGGACAGGGAAGGGACGAGACCCAGTACTTC.

The chain uses TRBV14 and TRBJ2-1; 7 nucleotides align to TRBD2. Trimming cost V 2 bases and J 9 bases; bases outside gene matches: 16. The length of the CDR3 is 17 residues. Germline CDR1 reads SGHDN; CDR2 reads FVKESK. CDR3 loop: CASSQWRGISTPPEQFF. CDR3 nucleotides: TGTGCCAGCAGCCAATGGCGGGGGATTTCCACCCCCCCTGAGCAGTTCTTC.

The chain couples TRBV6-1 to TRBJ1-5; TRBD1 might be the D (6 bases). V was clipped by 4 bases and J by 4 bases, with 14 bases between them. CDR3 length: 15 residues. CDR1 and CDR2 (germline): MNHNS, SASEGT. This CDR3 is CASSVQGGANQPQHF. The CDR3 DNA sequence: TGTGCCAGCAGTGTTCAAGGGGGAGCAAATCAGCCCCAGCATTTT.

This chain joins TRBV9 and TRBJ2-2, with no clear D. CDR3 length: 15 residues. Deletions cut 2 bases from V and 7 bases from J, with 15 bases between. Germline-derived CDR1 and CDR2 are SGDLS and YYNGEE. CDR3 loop: CASSVWQRGGGELFF. The CDR3 coding sequence is TGTGCCAGCAGCGTGTGGCAACGCGGTGGCGGGGAGCTGTTTTTT.

The chain uses TRBV4-1 and TRBJ2-1; 7 nucleotides agree with TRBD1. CDR3 length equals 13 residues. Germline V lookup: CDR1 MGHRA, CDR2 YSYEKL. V gave up 4 bases and J gave up 6 bases; unmatched junction bases: 3. The CDR3 coding sequence is TGCGCCAGCAGCCTTGGACAGGCCAATGAGCAGTTCTTC. Protein product: CASSLGQANEQFF.

V usage is TRBV4-1 and J usage is TRBJ1-3; 7 bases fit TRBD1. Trimming took 7 bases from V and 0 from J; bases not matched to a gene: 6. This CDR3 contains 15 residues. CDR1 is MGHRA and CDR2 is YSYEKL in the germline V gene. The CDR3 protein is CASMTGIFSGNTIYF. CDR3 bases: TGCGCCAGCATGACAGGGATCTTCTCTGGAAACACCATATATTTT.

The chain employs TRBV6-5 and TRBJ1-2; D unclear. The CDR3 sequence is 15 residues long. V was cut by 6 bases and J by 0 bases, with 14 bases left in between. Germline values: CDR1 MNHEY, CDR2 SVGAGI. The CDR3 is CASRKPGNANYGYTF. The CDR3 DNA sequence: TGTGCCAGCAGAAAACCGGGGAACGCTAACTATGGCTACACCTTC.